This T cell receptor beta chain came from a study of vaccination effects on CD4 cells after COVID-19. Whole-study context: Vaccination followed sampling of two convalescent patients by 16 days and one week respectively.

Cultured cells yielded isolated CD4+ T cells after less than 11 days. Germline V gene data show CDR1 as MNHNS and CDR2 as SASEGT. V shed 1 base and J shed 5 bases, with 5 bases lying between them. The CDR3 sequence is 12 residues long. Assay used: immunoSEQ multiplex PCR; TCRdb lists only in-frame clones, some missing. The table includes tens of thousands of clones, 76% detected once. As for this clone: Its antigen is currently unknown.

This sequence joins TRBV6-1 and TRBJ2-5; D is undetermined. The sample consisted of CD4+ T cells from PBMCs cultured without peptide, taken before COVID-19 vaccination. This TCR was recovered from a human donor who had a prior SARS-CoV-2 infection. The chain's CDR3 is CASSEGGETQYF. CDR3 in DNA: TGTGCCAGCAGTGAAGGTGGGGAGACCCAGTACTTC.